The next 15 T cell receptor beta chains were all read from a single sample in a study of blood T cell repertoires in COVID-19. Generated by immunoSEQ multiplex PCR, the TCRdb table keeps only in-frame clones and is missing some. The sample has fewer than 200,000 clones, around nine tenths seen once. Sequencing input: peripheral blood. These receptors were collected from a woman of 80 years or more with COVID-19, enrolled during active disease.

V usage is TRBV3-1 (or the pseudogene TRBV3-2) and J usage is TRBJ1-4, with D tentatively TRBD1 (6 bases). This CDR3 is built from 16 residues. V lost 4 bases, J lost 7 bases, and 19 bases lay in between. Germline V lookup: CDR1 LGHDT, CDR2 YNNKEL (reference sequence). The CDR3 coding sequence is TGTGCCAGCAGCCCGCCAACAGGGACCTTGGGTGAAAAACTGTTTTTT. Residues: CASSPPTGTLGEKLFF.

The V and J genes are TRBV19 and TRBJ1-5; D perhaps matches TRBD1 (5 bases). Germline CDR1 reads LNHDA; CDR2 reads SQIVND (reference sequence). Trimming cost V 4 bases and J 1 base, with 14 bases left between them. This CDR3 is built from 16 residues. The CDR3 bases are TGTGCCAGTAGTACGATCAGGGTTTTGAGCAATCAGCCCCAGCATTTT. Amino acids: CASSTIRVLSNQPQHF.

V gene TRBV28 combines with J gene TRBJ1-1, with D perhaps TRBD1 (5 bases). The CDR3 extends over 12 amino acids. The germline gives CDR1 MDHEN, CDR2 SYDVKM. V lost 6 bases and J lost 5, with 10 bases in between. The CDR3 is CASSEGLTEAFF. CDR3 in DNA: TGTGCCAGCAGCGAGGGACTTACTGAAGCTTTCTTT.

CDR3 protein: CASSPRQGGFSEAFF. CDR3 coding DNA: TGTGCCAGTAGTCCAAGACAGGGCGGTTTCTCTGAAGCTTTCTTT. This chain uses TRBV19 with TRBJ1-1; 7 bases match TRBD1. Trimming removed 5 bases from V and 6 bases from J; junction bases left unmatched: 12. CDR1 and CDR2 (germline): LNHDA, SQIVND (reference sequence). The CDR3 loop spans 15 amino acids.

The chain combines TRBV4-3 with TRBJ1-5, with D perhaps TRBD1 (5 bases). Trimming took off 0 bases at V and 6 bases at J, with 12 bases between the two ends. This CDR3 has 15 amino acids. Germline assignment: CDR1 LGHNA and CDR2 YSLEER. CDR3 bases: TGCGCCAGCAGCCAAGATTCGGGGGTCTCTCAGCCCCAGCATTTT. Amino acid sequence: CASSQDSGVSQPQHF.

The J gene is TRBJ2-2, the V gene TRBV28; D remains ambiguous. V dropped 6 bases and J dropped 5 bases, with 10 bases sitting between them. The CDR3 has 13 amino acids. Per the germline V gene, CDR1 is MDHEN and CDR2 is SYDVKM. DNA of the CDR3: TGTGCCAGCAGGAGAGGCTTAACCGGGGAGCTGTTTTTT. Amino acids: CASRRGLTGELFF. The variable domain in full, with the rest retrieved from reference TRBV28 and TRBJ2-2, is DVKVTQSSRYLVKRTGEKVFLECVQDMDHENMFWYRQDPGLGLRLIYFSYDVKMKEKGDIPEGYSVSREKKERFSLILESASTNQTSMYLCASRRGLTGELFFGEGSRLTVL.

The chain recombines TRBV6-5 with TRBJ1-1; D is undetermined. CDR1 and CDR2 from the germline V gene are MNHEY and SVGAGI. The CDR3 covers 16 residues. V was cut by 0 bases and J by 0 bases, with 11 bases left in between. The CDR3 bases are TGTGCCAGCAGTTACTCGGGCAGATCCATGAACACTGAAGCTTTCTTT. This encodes CASSYSGRSMNTEAFF.

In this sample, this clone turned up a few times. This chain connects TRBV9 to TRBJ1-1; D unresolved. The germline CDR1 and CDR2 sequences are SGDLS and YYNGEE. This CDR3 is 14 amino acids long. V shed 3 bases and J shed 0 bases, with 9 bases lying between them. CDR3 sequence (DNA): TGTGCCAGCAGCGCACATACGATGAACACTGAAGCTTTCTTT. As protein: CASSAHTMNTEAFF.

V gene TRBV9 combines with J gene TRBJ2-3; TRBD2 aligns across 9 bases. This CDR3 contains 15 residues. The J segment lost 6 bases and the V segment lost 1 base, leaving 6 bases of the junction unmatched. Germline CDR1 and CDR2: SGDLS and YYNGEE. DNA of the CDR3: TGTGCCAGCAGCGTACTAGCGGGGAGCGCGGATACGCAGTATTTT. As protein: CASSVLAGSADTQYF.

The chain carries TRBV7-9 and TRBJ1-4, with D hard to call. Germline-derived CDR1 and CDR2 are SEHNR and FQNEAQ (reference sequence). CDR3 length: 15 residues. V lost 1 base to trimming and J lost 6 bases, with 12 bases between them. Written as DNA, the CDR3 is TGTGCCAGCAGCTTAGACCGACATCGAGATGAAAAACTGTTTTTT. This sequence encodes CASSLDRHRDEKLFF.

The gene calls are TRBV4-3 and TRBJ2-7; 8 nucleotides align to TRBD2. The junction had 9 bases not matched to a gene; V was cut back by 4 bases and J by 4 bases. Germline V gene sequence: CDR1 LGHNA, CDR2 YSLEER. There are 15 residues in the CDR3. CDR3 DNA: TGCGCCAGCAGCCCCTCGACTAGCGAGGTTTACGAGCAGTACTTC. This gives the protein CASSPSTSEVYEQYF.

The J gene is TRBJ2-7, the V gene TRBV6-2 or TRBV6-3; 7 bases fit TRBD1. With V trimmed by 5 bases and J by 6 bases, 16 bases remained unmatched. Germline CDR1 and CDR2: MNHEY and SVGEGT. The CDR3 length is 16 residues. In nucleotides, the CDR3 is TGTGCCAGCAGTCCGGGACAGACCCGTATACAATCCGAGCAGTACTTC. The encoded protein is CASSPGQTRIQSEQYF.

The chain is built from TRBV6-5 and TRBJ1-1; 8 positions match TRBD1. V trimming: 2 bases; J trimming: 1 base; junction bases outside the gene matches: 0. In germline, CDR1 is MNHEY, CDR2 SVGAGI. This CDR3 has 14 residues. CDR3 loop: CASSYGQGNTEAFF. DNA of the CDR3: TGTGCCAGCAGTTACGGACAGGGGAACACTGAAGCTTTCTTT.

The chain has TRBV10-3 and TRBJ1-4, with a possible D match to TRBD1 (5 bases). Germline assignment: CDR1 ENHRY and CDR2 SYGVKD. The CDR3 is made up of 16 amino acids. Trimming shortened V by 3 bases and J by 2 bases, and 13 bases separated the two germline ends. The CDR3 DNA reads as TGTGCCATCAGTGACCCGATGGGACTTACTAATGAAAAACTGTTTTTT. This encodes CAISDPMGLTNEKLFF.

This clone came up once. The CDR3 nucleotides read TGTGCCAGCAGGGATGGAATAAAGCGGAGATGCCAAGAGACCCAGTACTTC. It yields the protein CASRDGIKRRCQETQYF. The chain employs TRBV6-4 and TRBJ2-5; D perhaps matches TRBD2 (5 bases). V was clipped by 6 bases and J by 1 base, with 21 bases between them. The germline gives CDR1 MRHNA, CDR2 SNTAGT. The CDR3 loop spans 17 amino acids.